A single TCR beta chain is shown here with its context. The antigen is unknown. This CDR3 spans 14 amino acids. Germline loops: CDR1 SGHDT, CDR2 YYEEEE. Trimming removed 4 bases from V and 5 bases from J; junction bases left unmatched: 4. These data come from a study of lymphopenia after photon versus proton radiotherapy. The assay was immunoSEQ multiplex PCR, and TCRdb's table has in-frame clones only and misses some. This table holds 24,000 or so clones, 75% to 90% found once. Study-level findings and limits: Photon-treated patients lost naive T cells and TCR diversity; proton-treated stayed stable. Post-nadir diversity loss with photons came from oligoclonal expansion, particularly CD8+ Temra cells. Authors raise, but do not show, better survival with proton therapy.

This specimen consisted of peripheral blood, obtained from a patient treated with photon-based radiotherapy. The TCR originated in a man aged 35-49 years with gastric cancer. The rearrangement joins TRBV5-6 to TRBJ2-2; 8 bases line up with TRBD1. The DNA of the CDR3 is TGTGCCAGCAGCCCGGACAGGGCTACCGGGGAGCTGTTTTTT. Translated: CASSPDRATGELFF.